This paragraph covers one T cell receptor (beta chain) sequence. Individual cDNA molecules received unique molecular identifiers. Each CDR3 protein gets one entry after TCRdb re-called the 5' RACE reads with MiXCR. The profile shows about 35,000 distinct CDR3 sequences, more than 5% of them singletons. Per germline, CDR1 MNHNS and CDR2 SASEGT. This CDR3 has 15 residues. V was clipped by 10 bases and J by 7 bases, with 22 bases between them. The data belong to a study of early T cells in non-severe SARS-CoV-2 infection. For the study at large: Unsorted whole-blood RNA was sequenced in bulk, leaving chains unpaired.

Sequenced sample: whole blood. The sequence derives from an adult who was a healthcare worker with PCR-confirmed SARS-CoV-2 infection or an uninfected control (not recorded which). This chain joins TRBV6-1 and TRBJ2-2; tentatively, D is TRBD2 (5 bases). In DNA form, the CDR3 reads TGTGCCATATCCCTGAGGGAAATACGGATCGGGGAGCTGTTTTTT. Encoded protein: CAISLREIRIGELFF.